This T cell receptor (beta chain) is from a study of control samples from healthy donors and cancer patients (dated by TCRdb to 2019 to 2021). Notes on this clone: Its antigen has not been determined. No much larger clone exists at a distance of one base, and base qualities are not known.

Preparation of the library involved the immunoSEQ multiplex PCR assay. TCRdb mirrors the immuneACCESS table, restricted to in-frame sequences. Some clones are absent from its copies; in checked studies, under half trace to an unresolved V gene, and the reason for the others is unknown. The sample data list just over 150,000 clones, and approximately 93% of these were observed just once. The ten largest clones represent 2% to 2.5% of the sample. CDR1 and CDR2 are drawn from the germline V gene (reference sequence): MNHNY, SVGAGI. From the cysteine through the phenylalanine, the CDR3 covers 14 amino acids. The only DNA kept is the CDR3, 42 bases in frame from the first base. A distance of 19 bases separates the germline ends of V and J, which lose 7 bases and 7 bases respectively.

The V gene is TRBV6-6 and the J gene is TRBJ1-2, and TRBD1 may be the D gene, going by 5 matching bases. The TCR was taken from a middle-aged man in good health. Sequences were obtained from blood. The CDR3 here reads CASNPTPGTGGYTF. The nucleotide sequence reads TGTGCCAGCAATCCAACGCCCGGGACTGGTGGCTACACCTTC.